By share, the clone carrying this T cell receptor (delta chain) ranks as large. Its cognate antigen is unknown. Other nucleotide sequences in the sample specify the same CDR3. This entry comes from a study of delta chains in infants with herpesvirus infections. Across the study: Infants in Uganda were tracked from birth through primary CMV infection. Postnatally CMV-infected infants were checked for a public fetal Vdelta1/Vgamma8 clonotype. Overall study findings and caveats: The public clonotype appeared only at the first post-infection time point and was absent in uninfected infants. Absence in CMV-uninfected infants may reflect the detection limit only.

Reverse transcription of PBMC RNA used primers specific for the gamma and delta chains. TCRdb reanalysed the RT-PCR reads with CATT. The repertoire holds 740 or so delta-chain clones, with 55% as singletons. The germline CDR1 and CDR2 sequences are TSWWSYY and QGS. Trimming left V 2 bases short and J 5 bases short, with 30 bases between. The CDR3 sequence is 21 residues long. The source is a human donor who was a Ugandan infant, either HIV-exposed or HIV-unexposed (not recorded which). The genes are TRDV1 and TRDJ2; tentatively, D is TRDD2 (7 bases). The sample was peripheral blood, taken at time point 4 of longitudinal follow-up. CDR3 coding DNA: TGTGCTCTTGGGGAAGGATCCTTCCTTTCGTACTGGGCCCCCCTAACAGCACAACTCTTCTTT. It specifies CALGEGSFLSYWAPLTAQLFF.